The next 32 T cell receptor beta chains were all read from a single sample in a study of response to subunit inactivated influenza vaccine. Each CDR3 protein is one row after TCRdb ran MiXCR on the RT-PCR reads. The profile shows hundreds of thousands of distinct CDR3 sequences, 14% of them singletons. The source material was PBMCs from blood, sampled around 15 days before vaccination. The receptors here all came from a man in his forties or fifties who received an inactivated influenza vaccine.

The rearrangement joins TRBV7-9 to TRBJ2-5, with unresolved D. Trimming removed 1 base at V and 1 base at J, with 10 bases between. Germline V gene sequence: CDR1 SEHNR, CDR2 FQNEAQ (reference sequence). The length of the CDR3 is 15 residues. This chain's CDR3 is CASSLVGRIQETQYF. The CDR3, as DNA: TGTGCCAGCAGCTTAGTTGGGCGGATCCAAGAGACCCAGTACTTC.

This clonotype appeared a few times. This rearrangement joins TRBV30 to TRBJ2-7; 10 bases are shared with TRBD1. Germline V gives CDR1 GTSNPN, CDR2 SVGIG (reference sequence). Trimming removed 6 bases from V and 5 bases from J; junction bases left unmatched: 10. The CDR3 sequence is 14 residues long. The CDR3 region is CACSSGQGIDEQYF. The CDR3 DNA sequence: TGTGCCTGCTCCTCGGGACAGGGGATCGACGAGCAGTACTTC.

This clonotype was counted only a few times. This chain connects TRBV12-3 or TRBV12-4 to TRBJ1-2, with D perhaps TRBD1 (6 bases). V was pared by 8 bases and J by 2 bases, with 12 bases between. The CDR3 has 13 amino acids. CDR3 loop: CASLMGANYGYTF. DNA for the CDR3: TGTGCCAGCCTTATGGGGGCGAACTATGGCTACACCTTC.

This clonotype was counted at least ten times. The chain joins TRBV12-3 or TRBV12-4 to TRBJ2-5; no clear D gene. Trimming took 3 bases from V and 5 from J, leaving 25 bases between them. The CDR3 sequence is 18 residues long. The CDR3 nucleotides are TGTGCCAGCAGTTTTGGATACGGGCTGACCGTGGCTGTGGAGACCCAGTACTTC. Protein: CASSFGYGLTVAVETQYF.

The rearrangement links TRBV6-5 to TRBJ1-2; 7 bases align to TRBD1. Germline V gene sequence: CDR1 MNHEY, CDR2 SVGAGI. Trimming at V came to 2 bases and at J to 4 bases, leaving 10 bases not matched to a gene. This CDR3 has 16 residues. CDR3 amino acids: CASSYAGRGQVYGYTF. The CDR3 DNA reads TGTGCCAGCAGTTACGCTGGCAGAGGACAGGTCTATGGCTACACCTTC.

This clonotype was detected only a few times. This chain links TRBV24-1 with TRBJ2-5; D gene uncertain. Germline CDR1 is KGHDR and CDR2 is SFDVKD. The CDR3 has 15 residues. V was pared by 3 bases and J by 5 bases, with 15 bases between. This chain's CDR3 is CATSDTRAPWETQYF. CDR3 bases: TGTGCCACCAGTGATACCCGGGCCCCGTGGGAGACCCAGTACTTC.

This sequence joins TRBV6-2 or TRBV6-3 and TRBJ1-1; no definite D call. Germline V lookup: CDR1 MNHEY, CDR2 SVGEGT. V was pared by 6 bases and J by 5 bases, with 16 bases between. The CDR3 loop spans 14 amino acids. DNA of the CDR3: TGTGCCAGCAGAACCCAAGGGCTCTCTACTGAAGCTTTCTTT. Protein: CASRTQGLSTEAFF.

The CDR3 nucleotides are TGTGCCCTCAGTTCTCAGCGGGAGGGCAGAATAAGCGGCGGGGAGCTGTTTTTT. It encodes CALSSQREGRISGGELFF. The V and J genes are TRBV7-3 and TRBJ2-2; TRBD2 aligns across 10 bases. The CDR3 covers 18 residues. Per germline, CDR1 SGHTA and CDR2 FQGTGA. V shed 11 bases and J 7 bases; nucleotides not matched to a gene: 22. The full variable domain, completed using reference TRBV7-3 and TRBJ2-2, is GAGVSQTPSNKVTEKGKYVELRCDPISGHTALYWYRQSLGQGPEFLIYFQGTGAADDSGLPNDRFFAVRPEGSVSTLKIQRTERGDSAVYLCALSSQREGRISGGELFFGEGSRLTVL.

The V gene is TRBV27, the J gene TRBJ2-3, with 11 bases identical to TRBD2. Looked up from germline, CDR1 is MNHEY and CDR2 is SMNVEV (reference sequence). This CDR3 region has 17 residues. J lost 1 base, V lost 1 base, and 4 bases had no gene match. The CDR3 loop reads CASSLFLGLAGTDTQYF. CDR3 DNA: TGTGCCAGCAGTTTATTTTTGGGACTAGCGGGCACAGATACGCAGTATTTT.

Details on this clonotype: At one boundary the junction diverges from the germline segment, which might be a read error. V is TRBV5-6 and J is TRBJ2-1, with 10 bases that match TRBD2. The CDR3 is 14 amino acids. Looked up from germline, CDR1 is SGHDT and CDR2 is YYEEEE. The CDR3 nucleotides are TGTGCCAGCAGCTCCCTCACGGGTGGGACTAGCGACTACTTC. This sequence encodes CASSSLTGGTSDYF. Supplemented by reference TRBV5-6 and TRBJ2-1, the full variable domain reads DAGVTQSPTHLIKTRGQQVTLRCSPKSGHDTVSWYQQALGQGPQFIFQYYEEEERQRGNFPDRFSGHQFPNYSSELNVNALLLGDSALYLCASSSLTGGTSDYFGPGTRLTVL.

This chain joins TRBV5-1 and TRBJ2-7, with no clear D. V gave up 4 bases and J gave up 4 bases, with 9 bases separating them. Germline CDR1 reads SGHRS; CDR2 reads YFSETQ. The CDR3 sequence is 12 residues long. CDR3 bases: TGCGCCAGCAGCCAGCAAAAATACGAGCAGTACTTC. Encoded protein: CASSQQKYEQYF.

The gene calls are TRBV5-1 and TRBJ2-3; D possibly matches TRBD1 or TRBD2 (6 bases each). Germline V lookup: CDR1 SGHRS, CDR2 YFSETQ. The CDR3 is 14 residues long. Trimming removed 2 bases from V and 2 bases from J, with 9 bases in between. The CDR3 DNA reads as TGCGCCAGCAGCTTCCGGGGGCCCACAGATACGCAGTATTTT. Residues: CASSFRGPTDTQYF. The whole variable domain, filled in from reference TRBV5-1 and TRBJ2-3, reads KAGVTQTPRYLIKTRGQQVTLSCSPISGHRSVSWYQQTPGQGLQFLFEYFSETQRNKGNFPGRFSGRQFSNSRSEMNVSTLELGDSALYLCASSFRGPTDTQYFGPGTRLTVL.

V gene TRBV9 combines with J gene TRBJ2-3, with D possibly being TRBD1 (7 bases). Between the trimmed V and J ends, which lost 4 bases and 3 bases, there was a span of 15 bases. The germline V gene encodes CDR1 SGDLS and CDR2 YYNGEE. This CDR3 has 15 residues. CDR3 nucleotides: TGTGCCAGCAGCATCCAGGGGGGCCGAACAGATACGCAGTATTTT. Protein product: CASSIQGGRTDTQYF.

This clonotype was seen more than once but under ten times. The V call is TRBV29-1, the J call TRBJ1-1; D unresolved. V lost 2 bases, J lost 0 bases, and 4 bases lay in between. From germline, CDR1 is SQVTM and CDR2 ANQGSEA. This CDR3 has 12 amino acids. The CDR3 nucleotides are TGCAGCGTTGAAAGGATGAACACTGAAGCTTTCTTT. Translated: CSVERMNTEAFF.

The genes are TRBV14 and TRBJ2-1, with 8 bases fitting TRBD1. Germline V gene lookup returns CDR1 SGHDN and CDR2 FVKESK. V lost 5 bases and J lost 12; bases outside the gene matches: 6. The CDR3 covers 12 residues. This chain's CDR3 is CASSSDRVRQFF. The CDR3 DNA follows: TGTGCCAGCAGCTCGGACAGGGTGCGGCAGTTCTTC. The full variable domain, completed using reference TRBV14 and TRBJ2-1, is EAGVTQFPSHSVIEKGQTVTLRCDPISGHDNLYWYRRVMGKEIKFLLHFVKESKQDESGMPNNRFLAERTGGTYSTLKVQPAELEDSGVYFCASSSDRVRQFFGPGTRLTVL.

The chain uses TRBV9 and TRBJ2-7; weak D call: TRBD2 (5 bases). Germline CDR1 SGDLS, CDR2 YYNGEE. The V end was cut by 0 bases, the J end by 2 bases, with 12 bases between. The CDR3 extends over 15 amino acids. The CDR3 DNA sequence: TGTGCCAGCAGCGTAGATCCGGGATCCACCTACGAGCAGTACTTC. It encodes CASSVDPGSTYEQYF.

The chain recombines TRBV5-1 with TRBJ1-1; D remains ambiguous. The CDR3 is made up of 16 amino acids. In germline, CDR1 is SGHRS, CDR2 YFSETQ. Trimming removed 1 base from V and 4 bases from J, with 17 bases in between. The DNA for the CDR3 is TGCGCCAGCAGCTTGTCTATGGGTAGTATGAGCACTGAAGCTTTCTTT. Amino acids: CASSLSMGSMSTEAFF.

The rearrangement joins TRBV27 to TRBJ2-3, with 12 bases fitting TRBD2. The CDR3 spans 22 residues. Germline assignment: CDR1 MNHEY and CDR2 SMNVEV (reference sequence). The V gene end was trimmed by 4 bases and the J gene end by 3 bases; junction bases not matched to a gene: 23. This chain's CDR3 is CASSSHPSPRWASGGVTDTQYF. As DNA, the CDR3 is TGTGCCAGCAGTTCGCACCCTTCCCCACGGTGGGCTAGCGGGGGGGTGACAGATACGCAGTATTTT.

The chain joins TRBV2 to TRBJ2-7; D perhaps matches TRBD2 (5 bases). Germline CDR1 is SNHLY and CDR2 is FYNNEI. V was trimmed by 3 bases and J by 7 bases, leaving 22 bases between them. The CDR3 consists of 16 residues. CDR3 DNA: TGTGCCAGCAGTGACTCGGGATCAAGCACCCCATTTGAGCAGTACTTC. It yields the protein CASSDSGSSTPFEQYF.

A few counts support this clonotype. The gene calls are TRBV3-1 and TRBJ2-3; maybe TRBD2 (6 bases). There are 16 residues in the CDR3. V lost 5 bases, J lost 2 bases, and 17 bases lay in between. Germline V gene lookup returns CDR1 LGHDT and CDR2 YNNKEL (reference sequence). The CDR3 protein is CASSSRTISPTDTQYF. The CDR3 DNA reads as TGTGCCAGCAGCTCCAGGACTATTAGCCCCACAGATACGCAGTATTTT.

In this sample, this clonotype turned up a few times. V gene TRBV29-1 combines with J gene TRBJ1-3, with a possible D match to TRBD1 (6 bases). The CDR3 loop spans 15 amino acids. V shed 4 bases and J shed 0 bases, with 13 bases lying between them. Germline loops: CDR1 SQVTM, CDR2 ANQGSEA. The CDR3 DNA reads TGCAGCGTTGCCGGAGGGGGTCACTCTGGAAACACCATATATTTT. It specifies CSVAGGGHSGNTIYF.

Worth noting for this clonotype: A much larger clone is a single base away; this may be a read error. This rearrangement joins TRBV15 to TRBJ2-1, with D possibly being TRBD2 (6 bases). The CDR3 totals 15 residues. CDR1 and CDR2 from the germline V gene are LNHNV and YYDKDF (reference sequence). V was trimmed by 0 bases and J by 7 bases, leaving 13 bases between them. DNA for the CDR3: TGTGCCACCAGCAGAGATCTTGAGGGGAGGAATGAGCAGTTCTTC. Residues: CATSRDLEGRNEQFF.

This sequence joins TRBV12-3 or TRBV12-4 and TRBJ2-1, with 9 bases fitting TRBD1. Trimming cost V 6 bases and J 8 bases; bases outside gene matches: 8. The CDR3 sequence is 14 residues long. CDR3 region: CASSRDRETHEQFF. The CDR3 region has the DNA TGTGCCAGCAGCCGGGACAGGGAGACCCATGAGCAGTTCTTC.

This clonotype has just a few counts. The chain combines TRBV29-1 with TRBJ2-7, with 9 bases aligning to TRBD1. CDR1 is SQVTM, CDR2 ANQGSEA, per germline. The CDR3 consists of 14 residues. V shed 6 bases and J 7 bases; nucleotides not matched to a gene: 13. The CDR3 coding sequence is TGCAGCGTCGGAACGGGACAGGGATGGGGAGAGCAGTACTTC. As protein: CSVGTGQGWGEQYF.

The sample holds a few counts of this clonotype. The chain uses TRBV6-1 and TRBJ1-6, with D possibly matching TRBD1 (5 bases). This CDR3 comprises 16 residues. Germline assignment: CDR1 MNHNS and CDR2 SASEGT. Trimming took 6 bases from V and 9 from J, leaving 21 bases between them. CDR3 residues: CASRQMVGAGPSPLHF. The CDR3 DNA sequence: TGTGCCAGCAGGCAAATGGTAGGAGCGGGACCTTCACCCCTCCACTTT.

The sample holds a few counts of this clonotype. The chain carries TRBV2 and TRBJ2-2; weak D call: TRBD2 (5 bases). V shed 6 bases and J shed 5 bases, with 22 bases lying between them. Germline CDR1 reads SNHLY; CDR2 reads FYNNEI. CDR3 length: 17 amino acids. DNA for the CDR3: TGTGCCAGCAGAACCGGGATCATCGACGCACTTACCGGGGAGCTGTTTTTT. Encoded protein: CASRTGIIDALTGELFF.

This clonotype was found a few times. V usage is TRBV5-1 and J usage is TRBJ2-1; the D is unclear. The length of the CDR3 is 15 residues. Germline V gene lookup returns CDR1 SGHRS and CDR2 YFSETQ. With 4 bases removed from V and 5 bases from J, the gap between germline ends came to 16 bases. DNA of the CDR3: TGCGCCAGCAGCCCGTACCTTACAGAGAACAATGAGCAGTTCTTC. This gives the protein CASSPYLTENNEQFF. Supplemented by reference TRBV5-1 and TRBJ2-1, the full variable domain reads KAGVTQTPRYLIKTRGQQVTLSCSPISGHRSVSWYQQTPGQGLQFLFEYFSETQRNKGNFPGRFSGRQFSNSRSEMNVSTLELGDSALYLCASSPYLTENNEQFFGPGTRLTVL.

This clonotype was recorded a few times. The chain uses TRBV18 and TRBJ1-6; D is undetermined. CDR3 length: 15 residues. With 3 bases removed from V and 6 bases from J, the gap between germline ends came to 12 bases. Germline loops: CDR1 KGHSH, CDR2 LQKENI. The CDR3 loop reads CASSPAEGSNSPLHF. The CDR3 bases are TGTGCCAGCTCACCGGCTGAAGGGAGTAATTCACCCCTCCACTTT. Using reference TRBV18 and TRBJ1-6 for the parts outside the CDR3, the full variable domain is NAGVMQNPRHLVRRRGQEARLRCSPMKGHSHVYWYRQLPEEGLKFMVYLQKENIIDESGMPKERFSAEFPKEGPSILRIQQVVRGDSAAYFCASSPAEGSNSPLHFGNGTRLTVT.

This chain uses TRBV4-3 with TRBJ2-7, with a weak D call TRBD1 (5 bases). Germline V gene lookup returns CDR1 LGHNA and CDR2 YSLEER. CDR3 size: 16 residues. V lost 3 bases and J 3 bases, leaving 18 bases between the germline ends. As DNA, the CDR3 is TGCGCCAGCAGCCAGCAACAGGCACCCTACGTCTACGAGCAGTACTTC. Residues: CASSQQQAPYVYEQYF.

Only a few counts were recorded for this clonotype. The V call is TRBV9, the J call TRBJ2-3; TRBD2 agrees at 13 bases. This CDR3 has 17 residues. CDR1 is SGDLS and CDR2 is YYNGEE in the germline V gene. V lost 0 bases, J lost 4 bases, and 5 bases stayed unmatched. The chain's CDR3 is CASSVVAGTSGADTQYF. In DNA form, the CDR3 reads TGTGCCAGCAGCGTAGTGGCCGGGACTAGCGGGGCAGATACGCAGTATTTT.

The rearrangement joins TRBV27 to TRBJ2-1; D may be TRBD2 (5 bases). Deletions cut 3 bases from V and 9 bases from J, with 9 bases between. The germline V gene has CDR1 MNHEY and CDR2 SMNVEV (reference sequence). The CDR3 sequence is 12 residues long. The CDR3 sequence is CASSFTRREQFF. The CDR3 DNA is TGTGCCAGCAGTTTTACTAGGCGTGAGCAGTTCTTC.

This clonotype was detected only a few times. The chain employs TRBV6-2 or TRBV6-3 and TRBJ2-1, with 7 bases fitting TRBD2. J was trimmed by 0 bases and V by 4 bases; bases with no gene match: 0. The CDR3 length is 14 residues. The germline V gene encodes CDR1 MNHEY and CDR2 SVGEGT. CDR3 loop: CASSWGGSYNEQFF. CDR3 nucleotides: TGTGCCAGCAGTTGGGGGGGCTCCTACAATGAGCAGTTCTTC.